Included here is one T cell receptor (beta chain) sequence, with context. Its antigen remains unidentified. TCRdb reprocessed the 5' RACE reads, with one entry per CDR3 protein and no DNA. The sample data list about 300,000 distinct CDR3 sequences. The CDR3 is made up of 12 amino acids. Germline V gene sequence: CDR1 DFQATT, CDR2 SNEGSKA (reference sequence). These data come from a study of monozygotic twins with inflammatory bowel disease. General study points: Sharing of clonotypes with others was lower in IBD patients than in healthy twins, and this was especially so with disease activity.

Sequencing was performed on blood. The rearrangement joins TRBV20-1 to TRBJ1-5. The origin of this receptor is a human donor with ulcerative colitis or Crohn's disease, or a healthy co-twin of an affected twin (not recorded which). The CDR3 is CSASVDGGPQHF.